These T cell receptor beta chains were read from a single sample in a study of memory CD8 T cells in hepatitis C reinfection. Sequenced by immunoSEQ multiplex PCR; TCRdb stores in-frame clones only, minus some. In the table there are 50,000 or so clones, 89% of which are singletons. Sequences were obtained from naive CD8+ T cells sorted from blood. The receptors were gathered from a man between 18 and 29 years old with hepatitis C virus infection. CDR3s include the opening cysteine and the closing phenylalanine or tryptophan. Each record gives: clone size, D gene, J gene, V gene, CDR3 protein, CDR3 DNA. D genes are given only for firm matches. Clone size is shown for a subset of rows, as once, few, many or a class of expanded clone.

clone_size: NA
d_call: NA
j_call: TRBJ2-1
v_call: TRBV10-3
cdr3_aa: CAISEGGSSYNEQFF
cdr3_nt: TGTGCCATCAGTGAAGGAGGGAGCTCCTACAATGAGCAGTTCTTC

clone_size: NA
d_call: TRBD1
j_call: TRBJ2-5
v_call: TRBV7-9
cdr3_aa: CASSLDRPSQETQYF
cdr3_nt: TGTGCCAGCAGCTTGGACAGGCCTTCGCAAGAGACCCAGTACTTC

clone_size: NA
d_call: TRBD1
j_call: TRBJ1-5
v_call: TRBV5-5
cdr3_aa: CASSLGQGANQPQHF
cdr3_nt: TGTGCCAGCAGCTTGGGGCAGGGGGCGAATCAGCCCCAGCATTTT

clone_size: NA
d_call: NA
j_call: TRBJ1-4
v_call: TRBV28
cdr3_aa: CASSPGANNEKLFF
cdr3_nt: TGTGCCAGCAGTCCCGGAGCGAATAATGAAAAACTGTTTTTT

clone_size: NA
d_call: NA
j_call: TRBJ1-4
v_call: TRBV11-2
cdr3_aa: CASSLGDTGTNEKLFF
cdr3_nt: TGTGCCAGCAGCTTAGGGGATACAGGGACTAATGAAAAACTGTTTTTT

clone_size: NA
d_call: NA
j_call: TRBJ2-1
v_call: TRBV19
cdr3_aa: CASSIQVEYNEQFF
cdr3_nt: TGTGCCAGTAGTATACAGGTAGAATACAATGAGCAGTTCTTC

clone_size: NA
d_call: TRBD2
j_call: TRBJ2-1
v_call: TRBV4-1
cdr3_aa: CASSSWTSDNNEQFF
cdr3_nt: TGCGCCAGCAGCTCCTGGACTAGCGACAACAATGAGCAGTTCTTC

clone_size: NA
d_call: NA
j_call: TRBJ1-3
v_call: TRBV11-2
cdr3_aa: CASSLVGVISSGNTIYF
cdr3_nt: TGTGCCAGCAGCTTAGTAGGGGTTATAAGCTCTGGAAACACCATATATTTT

clone_size: NA
d_call: NA
j_call: TRBJ2-1
v_call: TRBV5-6
cdr3_aa: CASSFSNEQFF
cdr3_nt: TGTGCCAGCAGCTTTAGCAATGAGCAGTTCTTC

clone_size: NA
d_call: NA
j_call: TRBJ2-2
v_call: TRBV4-1
cdr3_aa: CASSRRDGGVSGELFF
cdr3_nt: TGCGCCAGCAGCCGACGAGACGGCGGGGTTTCCGGGGAGCTGTTTTTT

clone_size: NA
d_call: NA
j_call: TRBJ2-1
v_call: TRBV6-5
cdr3_aa: CASSYSSTGNEQFF
cdr3_nt: TGTGCCAGCAGTTACTCTAGTACAGGTAATGAGCAGTTCTTC

clone_size: NA
d_call: NA
j_call: TRBJ2-1
v_call: TRBV4-1
cdr3_aa: CASSQVGGANEQFF
cdr3_nt: TGCGCCAGCAGCCAAGTGGGGGGTGCGAATGAGCAGTTCTTC

clone_size: NA
d_call: NA
j_call: TRBJ2-3
v_call: TRBV13
cdr3_aa: CASSFGVGDTQYF
cdr3_nt: TGTGCCAGCAGCTTCGGGGTGGGGGATACGCAGTATTTT

clone_size: NA
d_call: TRBD1
j_call: TRBJ2-5
v_call: TRBV29-1
cdr3_aa: CSVEEGGAEETQYF
cdr3_nt: TGCAGCGTTGAAGAAGGGGGCGCGGAAGAGACCCAGTACTTC

clone_size: NA
d_call: NA
j_call: TRBJ2-7
v_call: TRBV2
cdr3_aa: CASRAGLSYEQYF
cdr3_nt: TGTGCCAGCAGGGCAGGGCTGTCCTACGAGCAGTACTTC

clone_size: NA
d_call: TRBD1
j_call: TRBJ1-1
v_call: TRBV7-2
cdr3_aa: CASSFPRDRGRRSTEAFF
cdr3_nt: TGTGCCAGCAGCTTTCCCCGGGACAGGGGGCGAAGGAGCACTGAAGCTTTCTTT

clone_size: NA
d_call: NA
j_call: TRBJ2-3
v_call: TRBV29-1
cdr3_aa: CSVIFGGDTQYF
cdr3_nt: TGCAGCGTTATCTTTGGAGGAGATACGCAGTATTTT

clone_size: NA
d_call: NA
j_call: TRBJ2-3
v_call: TRBV9
cdr3_aa: CASSVAVAGANTDTQYF
cdr3_nt: TGTGCCAGCAGCGTAGCGGTTGCGGGGGCGAACACAGATACGCAGTATTTT

clone_size: NA
d_call: NA
j_call: TRBJ1-5
v_call: TRBV28
cdr3_aa: CASNPGVGNQPQHF
cdr3_nt: TGTGCCAGCAACCCAGGGGTCGGCAATCAGCCCCAGCATTTT

clone_size: NA
d_call: NA
j_call: TRBJ2-6
v_call: TRBV5-1
cdr3_aa: CASSPGISGANVLTF
cdr3_nt: TGCGCCAGCAGTCCGGGGATCTCTGGGGCCAACGTCCTGACTTTC

clone_size: NA
d_call: NA
j_call: TRBJ2-3
v_call: TRBV4-3
cdr3_aa: CASRKGLPITDTQYF
cdr3_nt: TGCGCCAGCAGGAAGGGACTGCCTATCACAGATACGCAGTATTTT

clone_size: NA
d_call: NA
j_call: TRBJ2-5
v_call: TRBV30
cdr3_aa: CAWSVGQGWETQYF
cdr3_nt: TGTGCCTGGAGTGTAGGGCAGGGCTGGGAGACCCAGTACTTC

clone_size: once
d_call: NA
j_call: TRBJ2-7
v_call: TRBV7-9
cdr3_aa: CASSFPGAPYEQYF
cdr3_nt: TGTGCCAGCAGCTTCCCAGGGGCCCCCTACGAGCAGTACTTC

clone_size: NA
d_call: NA
j_call: TRBJ1-1
v_call: TRBV30
cdr3_aa: CACSGGTEAFF
cdr3_nt: TGTGCCTGTTCCGGAGGTACTGAAGCTTTCTTT

clone_size: NA
d_call: TRBD1
j_call: TRBJ2-5
v_call: TRBV7-9
cdr3_aa: CASSLGGTGVGETQYF
cdr3_nt: TGTGCCAGCAGCTTAGGAGGGACAGGGGTTGGAGAGACCCAGTACTTC

clone_size: once
d_call: TRBD2
j_call: TRBJ2-7
v_call: TRBV5-1
cdr3_aa: CASSWAGTSGDEQYF
cdr3_nt: TGCGCCAGCAGCTGGGCCGGGACTAGCGGAGACGAGCAGTACTTC

clone_size: NA
d_call: NA
j_call: TRBJ2-1
v_call: TRBV6-1
cdr3_aa: CASSDPDTCIECEQFF
cdr3_nt: TGTGCCAGCAGTGATCCCGACACATGCATAGAATGTGAGCAGTTCTTC

clone_size: once
d_call: NA
j_call: TRBJ2-5
v_call: TRBV19
cdr3_aa: CASSISDSAATQYF
cdr3_nt: TGTGCCAGTAGTATCTCCGATAGCGCGGCGACCCAGTACTTC

clone_size: NA
d_call: TRBD2
j_call: TRBJ2-1
v_call: TRBV7-6
cdr3_aa: CASSLGASGYSYNEQFF
cdr3_nt: TGTGCCAGCAGCTTAGGAGCTAGCGGCTACTCCTACAATGAGCAGTTCTTC

clone_size: NA
d_call: TRBD2
j_call: TRBJ2-3
v_call: TRBV13
cdr3_aa: CASTQRGGPDTQYF
cdr3_nt: TGTGCCAGCACTCAGCGGGGGGGCCCAGATACGCAGTATTTT

clone_size: NA
d_call: NA
j_call: TRBJ2-7
v_call: TRBV27
cdr3_aa: CASGSGRWYEQYF
cdr3_nt: TGTGCCAGCGGGAGTGGCAGATGGTACGAGCAGTACTTC

clone_size: NA
d_call: TRBD2
j_call: TRBJ2-3
v_call: TRBV11-2
cdr3_aa: CASSSWTSGGLRDTQYF
cdr3_nt: TGTGCCAGCAGCTCCTGGACTAGCGGGGGCTTAAGGGATACGCAGTATTTT

clone_size: NA
d_call: TRBD2
j_call: TRBJ2-1
v_call: TRBV5-5
cdr3_aa: CASSSSGVAYNEQFF
cdr3_nt: TGTGCCAGCAGCTCCAGCGGGGTAGCCTACAATGAGCAGTTCTTC

clone_size: NA
d_call: TRBD2
j_call: TRBJ2-1
v_call: TRBV27
cdr3_aa: CASSLYSGGADEQFF
cdr3_nt: TGTGCCAGCAGTTTATATAGCGGGGGGGCCGATGAGCAGTTCTTC

clone_size: NA
d_call: TRBD2
j_call: TRBJ2-2
v_call: TRBV9
cdr3_aa: CASSGKKGLPGELFF
cdr3_nt: TGTGCCAGCAGCGGAAAAAAGGGACTACCCGGGGAGCTGTTTTTT

clone_size: once
d_call: TRBD2
j_call: TRBJ2-1
v_call: TRBV5-1
cdr3_aa: CASSPGAGGPSYNEQFF
cdr3_nt: TGCGCCAGCAGCCCGGGAGCGGGAGGGCCCTCCTACAATGAGCAGTTCTTC

clone_size: NA
d_call: NA
j_call: TRBJ2-1
v_call: TRBV19
cdr3_aa: CASSMGGQDEQFF
cdr3_nt: TGTGCCAGTAGTATGGGGGGGCAGGATGAGCAGTTCTTC

clone_size: NA
d_call: TRBD2
j_call: TRBJ2-5
v_call: TRBV14
cdr3_aa: CASSLLAGGPLETQYF
cdr3_nt: TGTGCCAGCAGCCTCCTAGCGGGGGGGCCGTTAGAGACCCAGTACTTC

clone_size: NA
d_call: NA
j_call: TRBJ2-1
v_call: TRBV9
cdr3_aa: CASSLGLYNEQFF
cdr3_nt: TGTGCCAGCAGCCTTGGACTTTACAATGAGCAGTTCTTC

clone_size: NA
d_call: NA
j_call: TRBJ2-3
v_call: TRBV2
cdr3_aa: CASSEEEGVTDTQYF
cdr3_nt: TGTGCCAGCAGTGAAGAGGAAGGGGTCACAGATACGCAGTATTTT

clone_size: NA
d_call: TRBD1
j_call: TRBJ2-1
v_call: TRBV5-1
cdr3_aa: CASSPSGTGIPEQFF
cdr3_nt: TGCGCCAGCAGCCCATCCGGGACAGGGATCCCTGAGCAGTTCTTC

clone_size: NA
d_call: NA
j_call: TRBJ2-7
v_call: TRBV27
cdr3_aa: CASSSYLTDYEQYF
cdr3_nt: TGTGCCAGCAGTTCCTACCTGACAGACTACGAGCAGTACTTC

clone_size: NA
d_call: NA
j_call: TRBJ1-1
v_call: TRBV5-4
cdr3_aa: CASSLFGGNTEAFF
cdr3_nt: TGTGCCAGCAGCTTGTTTGGAGGGAACACTGAAGCTTTCTTT

clone_size: NA
d_call: NA
j_call: TRBJ2-3
v_call: TRBV19
cdr3_aa: CASSITWLSTDTQYF
cdr3_nt: TGTGCCAGTAGTATAACATGGCTGAGCACAGATACGCAGTATTTT

clone_size: NA
d_call: TRBD2
j_call: TRBJ2-3
v_call: TRBV5-4
cdr3_aa: CASSLGGLAGGPGTDTQYF
cdr3_nt: TGTGCCAGCAGCTTGGGAGGACTAGCGGGAGGGCCTGGCACAGATACGCAGTATTTT

clone_size: NA
d_call: NA
j_call: TRBJ2-1
v_call: TRBV4-1
cdr3_aa: CASSPRRLYSYNEQFF
cdr3_nt: TGCGCCAGCAGCCCGAGGAGACTGTACTCCTACAATGAGCAGTTCTTC

clone_size: once
d_call: NA
j_call: TRBJ2-1
v_call: TRBV5-6
cdr3_aa: CASSVGTSFEYGFF
cdr3_nt: TGTGCCAGCAGCGTCGGGACTTCTTTTGAGTACGGGTTCTTC

clone_size: few
d_call: NA
j_call: TRBJ1-2
v_call: TRBV4-1
cdr3_aa: CASSQEATGYGYTF
cdr3_nt: TGCGCCAGCAGCCAAGAGGCTACAGGCTATGGCTACACCTTC

clone_size: NA
d_call: TRBD1
j_call: TRBJ2-3
v_call: TRBV7-2
cdr3_aa: CASSFLPGQGVIIPQYF
cdr3_nt: TGTGCCAGCAGCTTCCTACCGGGACAGGGAGTCATAATACCGCAGTATTTT

clone_size: few
d_call: NA
j_call: TRBJ1-1
v_call: TRBV19
cdr3_aa: CASRAWETEAFF
cdr3_nt: TGTGCCAGTAGAGCATGGGAGACTGAAGCTTTCTTT

clone_size: NA
d_call: NA
j_call: TRBJ1-1
v_call: TRBV19
cdr3_aa: CASTVGSGVTEAFF
cdr3_nt: TGTGCCAGTACCGTGGGGAGTGGGGTAACTGAAGCTTTCTTT

clone_size: NA
d_call: TRBD1
j_call: TRBJ1-1
v_call: TRBV4-2
cdr3_aa: CASRDVPGGYTEAFF
cdr3_nt: TGTGCCAGCAGGGATGTTCCAGGGGGCTACACTGAAGCTTTCTTT